This TCR beta chain emerged from a study of technical replicates of blood from a handful of donors. TCRdb's table, derived via immunoSEQ multiplex PCR, lists solely in-frame clones and lacks some. The sample holds under 95,000 clones, about 94% seen once. Trimming left V 2 bases short and J 0 bases short, with 2 bases between. The CDR3 has 11 amino acids. The germline gives CDR1 DFQATT, CDR2 SNEGSKA (reference sequence). This rearrangement joins TRBV20-1 to TRBJ2-7; D is undetermined. This sequence was found in a human donor in good health. The sample consisted of T cells isolated from PBMCs. CDR3 in amino acids: CSARHSYEQYF. As DNA, the CDR3 is TGCAGTGCTAGACACTCCTACGAGCAGTACTTC.